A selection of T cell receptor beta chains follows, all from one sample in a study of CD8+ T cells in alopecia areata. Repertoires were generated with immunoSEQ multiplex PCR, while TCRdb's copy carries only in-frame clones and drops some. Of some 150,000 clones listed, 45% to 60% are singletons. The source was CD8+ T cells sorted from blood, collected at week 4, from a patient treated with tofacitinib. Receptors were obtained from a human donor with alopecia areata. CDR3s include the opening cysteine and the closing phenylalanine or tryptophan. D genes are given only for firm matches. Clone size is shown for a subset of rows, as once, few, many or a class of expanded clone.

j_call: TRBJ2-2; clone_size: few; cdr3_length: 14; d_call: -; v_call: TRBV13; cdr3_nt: TGTGCCAGCAGCCGAGGTGGGGACACCGGGGAGCTGTTTTTT; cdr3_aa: CASSRGGDTGELFF
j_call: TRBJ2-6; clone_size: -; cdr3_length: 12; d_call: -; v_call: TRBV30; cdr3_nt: TGTGCCTGCTTCTCTGGGGCCAACGTCCTGACTTTC; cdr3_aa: CACFSGANVLTF
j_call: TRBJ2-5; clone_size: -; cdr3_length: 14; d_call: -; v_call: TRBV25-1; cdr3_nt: TGTGCCAGCAACGGCAGGGAGCATGAGGAGACCCAGTACTTC; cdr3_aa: CASNGREHEETQYF
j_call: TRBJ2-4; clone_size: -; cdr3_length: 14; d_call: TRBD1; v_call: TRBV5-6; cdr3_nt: TGTGCCAGCAGCTCCCAGACAGGGAAAAACATTCAGTACTTC; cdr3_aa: CASSSQTGKNIQYF
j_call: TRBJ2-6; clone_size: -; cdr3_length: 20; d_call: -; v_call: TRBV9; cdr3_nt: TGTGCCAGCAGCGTAGAGGCGTGGGGCATAGGCCTTGCAGGGGCCAACGTCCTGACTTTC; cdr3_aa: CASSVEAWGIGLAGANVLTF
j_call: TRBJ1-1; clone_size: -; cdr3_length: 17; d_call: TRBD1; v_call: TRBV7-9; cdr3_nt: TGTGCCAGCAGCGCCGACCCCAGACAGGGGGCGAAGGGTGAAGCTTTCTTT; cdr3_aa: CASSADPRQGAKGEAFF
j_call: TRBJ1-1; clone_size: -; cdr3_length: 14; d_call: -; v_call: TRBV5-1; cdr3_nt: TGCGCCAGCAGCTCTCGGACTCTGAACACTGAAGCTTTCTTT; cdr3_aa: CASSSRTLNTEAFF
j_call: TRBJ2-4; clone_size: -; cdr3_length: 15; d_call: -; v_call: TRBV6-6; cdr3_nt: TGTGCCAGCAGTTACTCCGAAGGGGTAAAAAACATTCAGTACTTC; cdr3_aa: CASSYSEGVKNIQYF
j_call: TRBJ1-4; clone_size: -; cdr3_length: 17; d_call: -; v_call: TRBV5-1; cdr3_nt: TGCGCCAGCAGCTTGAAGGGAATGGGTGCAACTAATGAAAAACTGTTTTTT; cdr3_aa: CASSLKGMGATNEKLFF
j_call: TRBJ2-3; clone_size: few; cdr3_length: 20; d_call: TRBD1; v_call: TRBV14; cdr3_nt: TGTGCCAGCAGCCAAGATTGGAAGCAACAGGGGGTAATTTCAGCAGATACGCAGTATTTT; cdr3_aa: CASSQDWKQQGVISADTQYF
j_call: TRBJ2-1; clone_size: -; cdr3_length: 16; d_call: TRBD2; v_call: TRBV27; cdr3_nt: TGTGCCAGCAGTTTATCCAGCGGGGGGCCTTCCAATGAGCAGTTCTTC; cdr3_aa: CASSLSSGGPSNEQFF
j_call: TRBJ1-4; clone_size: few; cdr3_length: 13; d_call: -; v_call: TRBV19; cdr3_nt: TGTGCCAGTAGTATCACCAGGGAAGAAAAACTGTTTTTT; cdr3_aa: CASSITREEKLFF
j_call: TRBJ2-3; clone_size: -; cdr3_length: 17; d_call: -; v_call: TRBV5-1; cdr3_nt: TGCGCCAGCAGCTTGGCGTGGTCGACCGTTCGAGCAGATACGCAGTATTTT; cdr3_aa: CASSLAWSTVRADTQYF
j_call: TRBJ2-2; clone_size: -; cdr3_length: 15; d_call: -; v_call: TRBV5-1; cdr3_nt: TGCGCCAGCAACCCACTGGGAGAGAACACCGGGGAGCTGTTTTTT; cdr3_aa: CASNPLGENTGELFF
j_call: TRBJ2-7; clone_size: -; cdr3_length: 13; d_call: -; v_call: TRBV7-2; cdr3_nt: TGTGCCAGCAGCGCCACGCGGGGGCGGGAGCAGTACTTC; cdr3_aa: CASSATRGREQYF
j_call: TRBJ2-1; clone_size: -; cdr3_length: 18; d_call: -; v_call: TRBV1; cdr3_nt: TGCACCAGCAGCGAGGGCCGGACGGGGGATCACTCCTACAATGAGCAGTTCTTC; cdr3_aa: CTSSEGRTGDHSYNEQFF
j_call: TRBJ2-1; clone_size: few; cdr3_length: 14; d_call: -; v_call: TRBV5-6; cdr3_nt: TGTGCCAGCAGCTTCATAGGGGCGTGGAATGAGCAGTTCTTC; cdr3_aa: CASSFIGAWNEQFF
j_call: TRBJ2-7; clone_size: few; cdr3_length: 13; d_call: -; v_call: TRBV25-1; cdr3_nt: TGTGCCAGCAGCCTCGCGGATGGCTACGAGCAGTACTTC; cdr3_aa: CASSLADGYEQYF
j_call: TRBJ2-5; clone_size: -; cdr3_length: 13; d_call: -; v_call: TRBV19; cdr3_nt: TGTGCCAGTAGTATCCGGTTCCGGAAGACCCAGTACTTC; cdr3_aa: CASSIRFRKTQYF
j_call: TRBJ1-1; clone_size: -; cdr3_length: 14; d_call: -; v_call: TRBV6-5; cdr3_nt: TGTGCCAGCAGTTTCCCAGGGACGAACACTGAAGCTTTCTTT; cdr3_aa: CASSFPGTNTEAFF
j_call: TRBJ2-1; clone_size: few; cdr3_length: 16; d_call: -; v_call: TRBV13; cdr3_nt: TGTGCCAGCAGCTTATTTCCCGGGACAGAAGGGAGGGAGCAGTTCTTC; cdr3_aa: CASSLFPGTEGREQFF
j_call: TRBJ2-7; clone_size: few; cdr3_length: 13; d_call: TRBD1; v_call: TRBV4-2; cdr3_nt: TGTGCCAGCAGCCCCTGGACAGGCTACGAGCAGTACTTC; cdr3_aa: CASSPWTGYEQYF
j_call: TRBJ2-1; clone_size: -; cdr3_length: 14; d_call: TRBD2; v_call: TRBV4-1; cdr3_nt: TGCGCCAGCAGCCAGGTTAGCGGGGGTTTCGAGCAGTTCTTC; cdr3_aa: CASSQVSGGFEQFF
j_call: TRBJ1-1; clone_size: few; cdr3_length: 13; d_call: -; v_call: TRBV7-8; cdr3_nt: TGTGCCAGCAGCCCGAGAAGGAACACTGAAGCTTTCTTT; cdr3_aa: CASSPRRNTEAFF
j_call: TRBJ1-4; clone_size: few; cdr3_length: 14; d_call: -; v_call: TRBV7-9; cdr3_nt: TGTGCCAGCAGCAAACAGGAAAGGGGTGAAAAACTGTTTTTT; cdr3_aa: CASSKQERGEKLFF
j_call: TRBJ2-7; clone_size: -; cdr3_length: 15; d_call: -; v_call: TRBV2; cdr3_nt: TGTGCCAGCAGTGAACCAAGGTCGGGCCAGGGGGAGCAGTACTTC; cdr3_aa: CASSEPRSGQGEQYF
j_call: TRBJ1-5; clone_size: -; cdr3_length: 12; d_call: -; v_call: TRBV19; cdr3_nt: TGTGCCAGTAGCGGGGGGTATCGGCCCCAGCATTTT; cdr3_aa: CASSGGYRPQHF
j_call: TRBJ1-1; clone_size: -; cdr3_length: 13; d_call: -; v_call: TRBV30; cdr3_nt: TGTGCCTGGAATCACAAAGGGGGGCCTGAAGCTTTCTTT; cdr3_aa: CAWNHKGGPEAFF
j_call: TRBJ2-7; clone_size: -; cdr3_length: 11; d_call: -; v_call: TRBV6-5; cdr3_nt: TGTGCCAGCAGTTACTCGCAGGAGCAGTACTTC; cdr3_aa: CASSYSQEQYF
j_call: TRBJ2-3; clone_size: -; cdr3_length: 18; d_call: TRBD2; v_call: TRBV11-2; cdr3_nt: TGTGCCAGCAGCTTAGGGCACAGTAGGCTAGCGGGTCTAGATACGCAGTATTTT; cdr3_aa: CASSLGHSRLAGLDTQYF
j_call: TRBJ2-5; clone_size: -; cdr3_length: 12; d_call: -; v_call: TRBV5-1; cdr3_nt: TGCGCCAGCACCTCATCCGGCGAGACCCAGTACTTC; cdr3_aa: CASTSSGETQYF
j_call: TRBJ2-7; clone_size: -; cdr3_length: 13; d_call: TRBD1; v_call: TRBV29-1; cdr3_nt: TGCAGCGTTGAAAGGGACAGTTCCTACGAGCAGTACTTC; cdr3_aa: CSVERDSSYEQYF
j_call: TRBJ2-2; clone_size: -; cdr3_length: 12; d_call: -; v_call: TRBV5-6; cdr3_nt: TGTGCCAGCAGCTTCCAGGGCGGGGAGCTGTTTTTT; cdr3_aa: CASSFQGGELFF
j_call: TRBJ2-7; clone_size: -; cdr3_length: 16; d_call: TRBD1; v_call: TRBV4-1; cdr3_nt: TGCGCCAGCAGCCAAGTCGGGACAGGGCTGTCCTACGAGCAGTACTTC; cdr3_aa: CASSQVGTGLSYEQYF
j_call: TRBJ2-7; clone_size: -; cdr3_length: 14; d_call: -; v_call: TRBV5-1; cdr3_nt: TGCGCCAGCAGCTTGCTACTGGAGAGAGGCGAGCAGTACTTC; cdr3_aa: CASSLLLERGEQYF
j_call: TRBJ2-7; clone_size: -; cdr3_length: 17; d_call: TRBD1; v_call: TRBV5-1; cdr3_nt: TGCGCCAGCAGCCCCCCTCCGGACAGGGGAAGAGTTTACGAGCAGTACTTC; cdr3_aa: CASSPPPDRGRVYEQYF
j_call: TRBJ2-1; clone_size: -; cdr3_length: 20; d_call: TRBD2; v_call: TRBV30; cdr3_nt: TGTGCCTGGACTCCGACGGCGGGACTAGCGGGGGTACGCTCCTACAATGAGCAGTTCTTC; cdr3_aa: CAWTPTAGLAGVRSYNEQFF
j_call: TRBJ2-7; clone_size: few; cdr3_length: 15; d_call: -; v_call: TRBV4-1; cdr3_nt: TGCGCCAGCAGCCACCGGGACTCGTACTCCTACGAGCAGTACTTC; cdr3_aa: CASSHRDSYSYEQYF
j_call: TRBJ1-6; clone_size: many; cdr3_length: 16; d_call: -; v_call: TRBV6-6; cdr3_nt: TGTGCCAGCAGTCGCTTGGACCACGACGGGAATTCACCCCTCCACTTT; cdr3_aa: CASSRLDHDGNSPLHF
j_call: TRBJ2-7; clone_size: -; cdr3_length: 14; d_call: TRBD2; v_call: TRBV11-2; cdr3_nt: TGTGCCAGCAGCCAGGCTAGCGGTACCTACGAGCAGTACTTC; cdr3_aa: CASSQASGTYEQYF
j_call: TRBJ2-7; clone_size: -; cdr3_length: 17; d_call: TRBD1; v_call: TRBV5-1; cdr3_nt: TGCGCCAGCAGCTTCTCCACAGGGGGCGCCCACTCCTACGAGCAGTACTTC; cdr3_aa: CASSFSTGGAHSYEQYF
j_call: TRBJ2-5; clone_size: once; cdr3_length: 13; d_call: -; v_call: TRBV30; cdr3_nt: TGTGCCTGGAGTGTAGCGCAACAAGAGACCCAGTACTTC; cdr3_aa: CAWSVAQQETQYF
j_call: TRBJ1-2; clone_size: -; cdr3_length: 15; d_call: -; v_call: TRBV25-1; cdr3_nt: TGTGCCAGCAGTGAATTGGGTGGAGCTAACTATGGCTACACCTTC; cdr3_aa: CASSELGGANYGYTF
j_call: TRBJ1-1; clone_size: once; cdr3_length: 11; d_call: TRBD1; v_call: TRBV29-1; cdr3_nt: TGCAGCGTTGAGGTAGGGGGCGAAGCTTTCTTT; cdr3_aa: CSVEVGGEAFF
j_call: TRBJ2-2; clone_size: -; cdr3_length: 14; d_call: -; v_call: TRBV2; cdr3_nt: TGTGCCAGCATGGTACAGTTGAACACCGGGGAGCTGTTTTTT; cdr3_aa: CASMVQLNTGELFF
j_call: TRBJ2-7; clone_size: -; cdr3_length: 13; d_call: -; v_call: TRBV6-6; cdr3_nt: TGTGCCAGCAGTTTACCCGACCTTAACGAGCAGTACTTC; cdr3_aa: CASSLPDLNEQYF
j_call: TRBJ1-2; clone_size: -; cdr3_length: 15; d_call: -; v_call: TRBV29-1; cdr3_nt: TGCAGCGTAATGCTGGAGGCCACCCAAGACCATGGCTACACCTTC; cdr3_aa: CSVMLEATQDHGYTF
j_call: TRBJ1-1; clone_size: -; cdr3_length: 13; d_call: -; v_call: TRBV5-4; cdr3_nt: TGTGCCAGCAGATACCAGATGAACACTGAAGCTTTCTTT; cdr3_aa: CASRYQMNTEAFF
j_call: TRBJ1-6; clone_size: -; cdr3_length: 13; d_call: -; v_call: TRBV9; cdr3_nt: TGTGCCAGCAGCGGGATCCAGGATTCACCCCTCCACTTT; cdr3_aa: CASSGIQDSPLHF
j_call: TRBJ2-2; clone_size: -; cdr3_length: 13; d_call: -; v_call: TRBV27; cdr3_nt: TGTGCCAGCAGTTGGGTCGGGGACGGGGAGCTGTTTTTT; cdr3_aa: CASSWVGDGELFF
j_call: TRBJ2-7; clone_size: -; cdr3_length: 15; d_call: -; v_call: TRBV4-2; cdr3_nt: TGTGCCAGCAGCCAAGTTCCGGGGCCCTCCTACGAGCAGTACTTC; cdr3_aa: CASSQVPGPSYEQYF
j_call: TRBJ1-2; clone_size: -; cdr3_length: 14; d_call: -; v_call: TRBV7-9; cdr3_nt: TGTGCCAGCAGCTCCTCGGCGGAGGTCTATGGCTACACCTTC; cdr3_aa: CASSSSAEVYGYTF
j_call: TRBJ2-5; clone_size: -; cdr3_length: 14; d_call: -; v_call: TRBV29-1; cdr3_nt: TGCAGCGTTGAACGGGGTTGGGTACAAGAGACCCAGTACTTC; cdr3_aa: CSVERGWVQETQYF
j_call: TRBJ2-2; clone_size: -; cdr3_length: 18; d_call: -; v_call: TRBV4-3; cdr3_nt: TGCGCCAGCAGCCAAGATAATGTCGAGTCAGAGAGCACCGGGGAGCTGTTTTTT; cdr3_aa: CASSQDNVESESTGELFF